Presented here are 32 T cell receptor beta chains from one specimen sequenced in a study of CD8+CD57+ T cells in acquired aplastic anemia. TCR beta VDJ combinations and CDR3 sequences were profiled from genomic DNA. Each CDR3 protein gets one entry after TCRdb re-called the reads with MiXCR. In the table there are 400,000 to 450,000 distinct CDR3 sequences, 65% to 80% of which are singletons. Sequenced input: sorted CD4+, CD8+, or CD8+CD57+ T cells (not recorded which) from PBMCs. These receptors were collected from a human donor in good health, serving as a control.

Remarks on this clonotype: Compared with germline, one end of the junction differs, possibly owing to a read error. The CDR3 coding sequence is TGTGCCACCAGTTACGGGCAGGCGCCAGATACCCAGTATTTC. As protein: CATSYGQAPDTQYF. This sequence joins TRBV24-1 and TRBJ2-3; D is unresolved. The CDR3 covers 14 residues. Germline CDR1 and CDR2: KGHDR and SFDVKD.

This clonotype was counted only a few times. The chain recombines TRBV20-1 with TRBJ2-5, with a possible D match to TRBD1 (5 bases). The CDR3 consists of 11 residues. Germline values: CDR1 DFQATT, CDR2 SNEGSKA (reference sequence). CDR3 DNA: TGCACAGGGAACTCGGGTTTGGCACAGTACTTC. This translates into CTGNSGLAQYF.

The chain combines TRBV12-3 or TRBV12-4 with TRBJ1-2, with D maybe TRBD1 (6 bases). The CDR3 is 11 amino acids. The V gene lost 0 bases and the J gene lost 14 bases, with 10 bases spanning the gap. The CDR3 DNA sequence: TGTGCCAGCAGTTTAGCCCGGGGGCAGACCTTC. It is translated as CASSLARGQTF.

CDR3 coding DNA: TGTGCCAGCTCACCAACGCGGGGCTACGAGCAGTACTTC. It yields the protein CASSPTRGYEQYF. This chain joins TRBV18 and TRBJ2-7, with D possibly matching TRBD2 (6 bases). Per germline, CDR1 KGHSH and CDR2 LQKENI. There are 13 residues in the CDR3. Trimming took off 2 bases at V and 3 bases at J, with 8 bases between the two ends.

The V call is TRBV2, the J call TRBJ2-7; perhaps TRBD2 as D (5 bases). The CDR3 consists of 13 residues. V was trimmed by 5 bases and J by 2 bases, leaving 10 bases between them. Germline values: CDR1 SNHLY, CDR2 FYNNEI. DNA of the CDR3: TGTGCCAGCAGTTTGGACTCCCCCTACGAGCAGTACTTC. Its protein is CASSLDSPYEQYF. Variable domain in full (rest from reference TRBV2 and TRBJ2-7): EPEVTQTPSHQVTQMGQEVILRCVPISNHLYFYWYRQILGQKVEFLVSFYNNEISEKSEIFDDQFSVERPDGSNFTLKIRSTKLEDSAMYFCASSLDSPYEQYFGPGTRLTVT.

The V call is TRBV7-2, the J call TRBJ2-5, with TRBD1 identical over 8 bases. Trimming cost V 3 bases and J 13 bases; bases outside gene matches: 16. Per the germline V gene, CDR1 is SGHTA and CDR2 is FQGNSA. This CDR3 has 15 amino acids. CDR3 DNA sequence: TGTGCCAGCAGCTTTGACAGGGGACCTCTAGAAAACACGTACTTC. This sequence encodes CASSFDRGPLENTYF.

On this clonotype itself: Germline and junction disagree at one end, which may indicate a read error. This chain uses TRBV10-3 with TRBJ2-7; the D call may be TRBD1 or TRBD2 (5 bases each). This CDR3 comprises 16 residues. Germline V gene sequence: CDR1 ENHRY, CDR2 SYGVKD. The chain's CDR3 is CASSEERGRSPREQYF. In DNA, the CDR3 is TGTGCCAGCAGTGAAGAGAGGGGACGAAGCCCTCGCGAGCAGTACTTC.

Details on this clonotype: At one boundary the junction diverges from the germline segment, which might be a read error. In nucleotides, the CDR3 is TGTGCCAGCAGTGGACAGGGCGGGATATATGCCCAGAACTTC. Translated, it gives CASSGQGGIYAQNF. This chain joins TRBV2 and TRBJ1-2; 7 bases map to TRBD1. Germline V gives CDR1 SNHLY, CDR2 FYNNEI. This CDR3 comprises 14 residues.

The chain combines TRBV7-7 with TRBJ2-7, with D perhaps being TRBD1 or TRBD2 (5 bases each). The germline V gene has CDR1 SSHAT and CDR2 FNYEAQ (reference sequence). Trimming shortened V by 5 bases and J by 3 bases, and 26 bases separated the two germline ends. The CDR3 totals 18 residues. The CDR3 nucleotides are TGTGCCAGCAGCGGGACGGGCGAATCGAAGCTATGTTTCTACGAGCAGTACTTC. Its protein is CASSGTGESKLCFYEQYF.

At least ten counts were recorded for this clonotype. In DNA form, the CDR3 reads TGTGCCAGCAGCCCGGGACTGGTCGCTGAAGCTTTCTTT. This encodes CASSPGLVAEAFF. The chain employs TRBV5-5 and TRBJ1-1; a possible D gene is TRBD1 (5 bases). V was cut by 4 bases and J by 6 bases, with 13 bases left in between. From germline, CDR1 is SGHKS and CDR2 YYEKEE (reference sequence). The CDR3 totals 13 residues. Full variable domain (remainder filled in from reference TRBV5-5 and TRBJ1-1): DAGVTQSPTHLIKTRGQQVTLRCSPISGHKSVSWYQQVLGQGPQFIFQYYEKEERGRGNFPDRFSARQFPNYSSELNVNALLLGDSALYLCASSPGLVAEAFFGQGTRLTVV.

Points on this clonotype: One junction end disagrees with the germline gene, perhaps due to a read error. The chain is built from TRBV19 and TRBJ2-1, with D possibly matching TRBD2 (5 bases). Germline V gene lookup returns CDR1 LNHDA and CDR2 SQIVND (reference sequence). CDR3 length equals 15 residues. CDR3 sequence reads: CASSTRDTVAREKIF. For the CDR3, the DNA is TGTGCCAGTAGCACGAGGGATACGGTGGCCAGAGAGAAGATCTTC.

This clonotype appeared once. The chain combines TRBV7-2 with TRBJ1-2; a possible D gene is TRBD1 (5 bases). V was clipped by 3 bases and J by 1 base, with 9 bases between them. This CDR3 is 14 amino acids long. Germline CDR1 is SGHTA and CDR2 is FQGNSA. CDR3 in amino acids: CASSFRRGNYGYTF. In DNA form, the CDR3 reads TGTGCCAGCAGCTTCCGAAGGGGTAACTATGGCTACACCTTC.

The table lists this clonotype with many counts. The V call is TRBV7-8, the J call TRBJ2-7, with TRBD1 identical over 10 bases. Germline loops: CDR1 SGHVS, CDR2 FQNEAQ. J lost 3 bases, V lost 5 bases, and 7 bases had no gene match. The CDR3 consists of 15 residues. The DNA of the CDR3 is TGTGCCAGCAGCCCTCCCGGGACAGGGGACTACGAGCAGTACTTC. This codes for CASSPPGTGDYEQYF. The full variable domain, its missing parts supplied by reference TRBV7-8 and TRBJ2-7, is GAGVSQSPRYKVAKRGQDVALRCDPISGHVSLFWYQQALGQGPEFLTYFQNEAQLDKSGLPSDRFFAERPEGSVSTLKIQRTQQEDSAVYLCASSPPGTGDYEQYFGPGTRLTVT.

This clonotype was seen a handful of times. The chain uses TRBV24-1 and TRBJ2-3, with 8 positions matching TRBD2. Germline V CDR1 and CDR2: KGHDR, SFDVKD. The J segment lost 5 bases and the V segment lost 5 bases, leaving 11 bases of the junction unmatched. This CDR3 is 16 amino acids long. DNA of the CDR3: TGTGCCACCAGTGGTCAGGACGGGAGGGCCGGAGATACGCAGTATTTT. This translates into CATSGQDGRAGDTQYF.

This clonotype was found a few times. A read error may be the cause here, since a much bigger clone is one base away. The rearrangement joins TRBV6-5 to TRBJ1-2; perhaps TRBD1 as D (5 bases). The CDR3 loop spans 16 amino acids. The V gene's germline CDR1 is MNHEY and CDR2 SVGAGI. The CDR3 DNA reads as TGTGCCAACAGTTACTCGAGGCAGGGAGGGATCTATGGCTACACCTTC. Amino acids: CANSYSRQGGIYGYTF.

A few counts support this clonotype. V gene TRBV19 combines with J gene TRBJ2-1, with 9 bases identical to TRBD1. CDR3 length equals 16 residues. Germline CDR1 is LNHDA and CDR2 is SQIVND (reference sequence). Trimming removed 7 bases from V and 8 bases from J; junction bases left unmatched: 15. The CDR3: CASKTGSQGACDEQFF. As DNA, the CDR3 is TGTGCCAGTAAGACAGGGTCACAGGGGGCTTGTGATGAGCAGTTCTTC.

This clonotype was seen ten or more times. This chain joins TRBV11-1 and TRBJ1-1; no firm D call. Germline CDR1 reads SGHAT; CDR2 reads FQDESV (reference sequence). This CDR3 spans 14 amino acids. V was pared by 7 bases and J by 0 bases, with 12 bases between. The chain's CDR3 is CASNHGDMNTEAFF. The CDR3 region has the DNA TGTGCCAGCAACCACGGAGATATGAACACTGAAGCTTTCTTT.

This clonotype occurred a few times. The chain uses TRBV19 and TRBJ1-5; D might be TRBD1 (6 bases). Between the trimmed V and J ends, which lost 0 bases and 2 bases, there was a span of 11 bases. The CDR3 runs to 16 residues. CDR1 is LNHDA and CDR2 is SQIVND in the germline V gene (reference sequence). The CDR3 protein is CASSIEGARGNQPQHF. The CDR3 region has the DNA TGTGCCAGTAGTATAGAGGGGGCGAGAGGCAATCAGCCCCAGCATTTT.

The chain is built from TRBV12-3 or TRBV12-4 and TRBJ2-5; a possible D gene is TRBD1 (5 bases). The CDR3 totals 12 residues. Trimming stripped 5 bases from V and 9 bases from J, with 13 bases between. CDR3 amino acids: CASSRLEGAQYF. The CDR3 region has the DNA TGTGCCAGCAGTAGGCTTGAAGGGGCCCAGTACTTC.

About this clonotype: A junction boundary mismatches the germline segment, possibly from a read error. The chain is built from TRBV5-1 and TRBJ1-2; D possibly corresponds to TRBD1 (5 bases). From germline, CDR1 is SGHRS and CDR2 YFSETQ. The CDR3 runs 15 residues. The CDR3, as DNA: TGTGCCAGCGCCCCACGGACAAGCCAGACCTATGGCTACACCTTC. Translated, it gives CASAPRTSQTYGYTF.

The CDR3 region is CASSSGLSTDQQYF. CDR3 coding DNA: TGTGCCAGCAGCTCCGGGCTGAGCACGGATCAGCAGTATTTT. The V and J genes are TRBV7-8 and TRBJ2-3; D is unresolved. The CDR3 sequence is 14 residues long. The V end lost 4 bases, the J end lost 11 bases, and 19 bases lay between the germline ends. Germline V gives CDR1 SGHVS, CDR2 FQNEAQ. The entire variable domain, with the rest obtained from reference TRBV7-8 and TRBJ2-3, is as follows: GAGVSQSPRYKVAKRGQDVALRCDPISGHVSLFWYQQALGQGPEFLTYFQNEAQLDKSGLPSDRFFAERPEGSVSTLKIQRTQQEDSAVYLCASSSGLSTDQQYFGPGTRLTVL.

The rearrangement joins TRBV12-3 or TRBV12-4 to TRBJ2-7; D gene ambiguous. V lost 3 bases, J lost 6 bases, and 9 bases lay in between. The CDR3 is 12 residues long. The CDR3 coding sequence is TGTGCCAGCAGTTTCGGAATGGGCGAGCAGTACTTC. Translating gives CASSFGMGEQYF.

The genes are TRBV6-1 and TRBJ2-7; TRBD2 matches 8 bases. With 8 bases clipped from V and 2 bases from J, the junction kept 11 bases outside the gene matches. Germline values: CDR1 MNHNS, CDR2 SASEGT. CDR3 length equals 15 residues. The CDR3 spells CASSPGGSGAYEQYF. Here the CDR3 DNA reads TGTGCCAGCTCACCGGGTGGTAGCGGGGCCTACGAGCAGTACTTC.

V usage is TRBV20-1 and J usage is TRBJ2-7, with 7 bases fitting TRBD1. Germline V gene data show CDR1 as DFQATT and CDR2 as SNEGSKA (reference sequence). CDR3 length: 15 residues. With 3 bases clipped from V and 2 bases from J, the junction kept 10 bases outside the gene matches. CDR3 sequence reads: CSARADREATYEQYF. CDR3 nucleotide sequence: TGCAGTGCTAGGGCCGACAGGGAAGCTACCTACGAGCAGTACTTC.

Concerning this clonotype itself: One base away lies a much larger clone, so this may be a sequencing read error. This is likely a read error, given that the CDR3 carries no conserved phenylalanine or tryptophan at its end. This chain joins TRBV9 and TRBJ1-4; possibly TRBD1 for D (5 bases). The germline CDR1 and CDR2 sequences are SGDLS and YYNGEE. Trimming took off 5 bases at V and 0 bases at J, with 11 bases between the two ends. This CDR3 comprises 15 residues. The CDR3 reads CASSPGRATNEKLFL. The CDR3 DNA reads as TGTGCCAGCAGTCCGGGGCGGGCAACTAATGAAAAACTGTTTCTT.

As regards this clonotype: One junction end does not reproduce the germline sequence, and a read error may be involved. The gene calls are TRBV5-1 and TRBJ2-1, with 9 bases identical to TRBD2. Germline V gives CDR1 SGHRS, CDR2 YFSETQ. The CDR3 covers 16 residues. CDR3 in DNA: TGTGCCAGCAGGGAATTTGGCGGGGGGGCCTGGGATGAGCAGTTCTTC. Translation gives CASREFGGGAWDEQFF.

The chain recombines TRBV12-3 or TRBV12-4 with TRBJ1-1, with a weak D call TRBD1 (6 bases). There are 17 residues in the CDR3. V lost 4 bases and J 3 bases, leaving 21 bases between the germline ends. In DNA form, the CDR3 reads TGTGCCAGCAGTTGGCCTCCCCTCAGGGGTTTCGACACTGAAGCTTTCTTT. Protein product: CASSWPPLRGFDTEAFF.

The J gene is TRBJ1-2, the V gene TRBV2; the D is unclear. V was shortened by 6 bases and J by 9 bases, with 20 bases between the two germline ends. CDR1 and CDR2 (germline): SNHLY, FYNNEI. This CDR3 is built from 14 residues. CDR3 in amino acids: CASSGSAGGCRYTF. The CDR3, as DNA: TGTGCCAGCAGCGGATCAGCAGGCGGCTGTCGCTACACCTTC.

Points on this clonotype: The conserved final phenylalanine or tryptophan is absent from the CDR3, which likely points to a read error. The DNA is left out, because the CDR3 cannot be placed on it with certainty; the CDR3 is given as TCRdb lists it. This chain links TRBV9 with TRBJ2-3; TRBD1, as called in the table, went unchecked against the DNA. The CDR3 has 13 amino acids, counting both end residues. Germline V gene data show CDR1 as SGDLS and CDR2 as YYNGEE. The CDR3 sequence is CASSQTGSPPLSV.

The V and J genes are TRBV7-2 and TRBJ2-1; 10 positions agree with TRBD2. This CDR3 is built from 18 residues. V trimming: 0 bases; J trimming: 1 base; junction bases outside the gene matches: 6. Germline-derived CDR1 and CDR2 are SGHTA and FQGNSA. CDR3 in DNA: TGTGCCAGCAGCTTAGCAAGCGGGGGGGCCCGGTCCTACAATGAGCAGTTCTTC. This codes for CASSLASGGARSYNEQFF.

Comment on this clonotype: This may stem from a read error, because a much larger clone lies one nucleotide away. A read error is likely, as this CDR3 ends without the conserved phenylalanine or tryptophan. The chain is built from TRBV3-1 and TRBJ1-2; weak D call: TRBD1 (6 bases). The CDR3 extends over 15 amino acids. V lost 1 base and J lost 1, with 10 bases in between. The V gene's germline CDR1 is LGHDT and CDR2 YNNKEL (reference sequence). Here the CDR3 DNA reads TGTGCCAGCAGCCAAGGAGGGGGAAGTAACTATGGCTACACCCTC. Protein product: CASSQGGGSNYGYTL.

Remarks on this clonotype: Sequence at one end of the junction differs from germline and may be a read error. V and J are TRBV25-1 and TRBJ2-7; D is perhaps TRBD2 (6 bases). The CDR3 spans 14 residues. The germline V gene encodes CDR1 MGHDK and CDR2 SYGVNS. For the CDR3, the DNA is TGTGGCAAGCCTGGGTGCGGGGACCCCTACGAGCAGAACTTC. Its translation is CGKPGCGDPYEQNF.